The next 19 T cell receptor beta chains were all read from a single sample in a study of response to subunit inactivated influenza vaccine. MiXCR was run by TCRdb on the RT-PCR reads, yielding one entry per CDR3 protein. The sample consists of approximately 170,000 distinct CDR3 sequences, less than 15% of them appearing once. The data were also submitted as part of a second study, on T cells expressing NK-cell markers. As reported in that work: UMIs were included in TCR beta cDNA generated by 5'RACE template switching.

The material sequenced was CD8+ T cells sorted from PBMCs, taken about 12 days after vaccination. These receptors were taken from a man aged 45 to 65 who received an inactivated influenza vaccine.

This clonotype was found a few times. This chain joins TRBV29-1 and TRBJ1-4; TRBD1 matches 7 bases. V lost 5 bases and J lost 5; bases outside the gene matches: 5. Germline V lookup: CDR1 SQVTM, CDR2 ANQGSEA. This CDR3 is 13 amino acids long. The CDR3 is CSVPGTENEKLFF. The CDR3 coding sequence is TGCAGCGTTCCGGGGACAGAGAATGAAAAACTGTTTTTT.

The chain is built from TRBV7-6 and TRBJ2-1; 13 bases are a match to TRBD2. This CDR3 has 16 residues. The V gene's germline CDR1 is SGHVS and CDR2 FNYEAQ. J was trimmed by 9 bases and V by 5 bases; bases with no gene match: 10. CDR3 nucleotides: TGTGCCAGCAGCACCCGACTAGCGGGAGGTCGTGGTGAGCAGTTCTTC. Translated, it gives CASSTRLAGGRGEQFF.

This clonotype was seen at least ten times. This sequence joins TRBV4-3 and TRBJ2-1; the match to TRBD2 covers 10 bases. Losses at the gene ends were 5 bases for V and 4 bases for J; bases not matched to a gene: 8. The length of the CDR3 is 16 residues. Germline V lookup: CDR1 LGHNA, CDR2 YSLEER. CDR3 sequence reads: CASSATTSGLYNEQFF. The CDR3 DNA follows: TGCGCCAGCAGCGCAACGACTAGCGGGTTATACAATGAGCAGTTCTTC.

DNA of the CDR3: TGCGCCAGCAGCTTGTTCACAGGGGCTGAATACGAGCAGTACTTC. Its translation: CASSLFTGAEYEQYF. The gene calls are TRBV5-1 and TRBJ2-7, with 7 positions matching TRBD1. The trim removed 1 base at V and 4 bases at J, leaving 8 bases unmatched. The CDR3 runs to 15 residues. From germline, CDR1 is SGHRS and CDR2 YFSETQ. Full variable domain (outside the CDR3, taken from reference TRBV5-1 and TRBJ2-7): KAGVTQTPRYLIKTRGQQVTLSCSPISGHRSVSWYQQTPGQGLQFLFEYFSETQRNKGNFPGRFSGRQFSNSRSEMNVSTLELGDSALYLCASSLFTGAEYEQYFGPGTRLTVT.

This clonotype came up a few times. CDR3 amino acids: CSARDLVGEGEETQYF. Written as DNA, the CDR3 is TGCAGTGCTAGAGATCTTGTGGGAGAAGGAGAAGAGACCCAGTACTTC. V is TRBV20-1 and J is TRBJ2-5, with a tentative D call TRBD2 (5 bases). V lost 0 bases and J 3 bases, leaving 17 bases between the germline ends. CDR1 DFQATT and CDR2 SNEGSKA come from the germline V gene (reference sequence). This CDR3 is 16 amino acids long.

CDR3 protein: CASSRQTSGANVLTF. In nucleotides, the CDR3 is TGTGCCAGTAGCAGACAGACCTCTGGGGCCAACGTCCTGACTTTC. The genes are TRBV27 and TRBJ2-6; D might be TRBD1 (5 bases). CDR3 size: 15 residues. Germline V gene data show CDR1 as MNHEY and CDR2 as SMNVEV (reference sequence). Trimming stripped 9 bases from V and 0 bases from J, with 12 bases between. Complete variable domain (other parts from reference TRBV27 and TRBJ2-6): EAQVTQNPRYLITVTGKKLTVTCSQNMNHEYMSWYRQDPGLGLRQIYYSMNVEVTDKGDVPEGYKVSRKEKRNFPLILESPSPNQTSLYFCASSRQTSGANVLTFGAGSRLTVL.

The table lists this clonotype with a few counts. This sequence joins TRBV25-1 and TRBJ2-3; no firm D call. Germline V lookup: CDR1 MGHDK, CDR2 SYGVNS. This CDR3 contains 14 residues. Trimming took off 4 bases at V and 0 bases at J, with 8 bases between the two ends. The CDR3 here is CASSAEISTDTQYF. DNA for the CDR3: TGTGCCAGCAGTGCAGAGATCAGCACAGATACGCAGTATTTT.

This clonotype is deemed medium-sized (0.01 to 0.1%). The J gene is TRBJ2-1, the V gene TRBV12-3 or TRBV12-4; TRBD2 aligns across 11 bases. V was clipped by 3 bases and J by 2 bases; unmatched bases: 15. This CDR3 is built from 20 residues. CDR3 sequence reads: CASSFISGGARSLAYNEQFF. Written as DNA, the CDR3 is TGTGCCAGCAGTTTTATTAGCGGGGGGGCAAGGTCCCTCGCCTACAATGAGCAGTTCTTC.

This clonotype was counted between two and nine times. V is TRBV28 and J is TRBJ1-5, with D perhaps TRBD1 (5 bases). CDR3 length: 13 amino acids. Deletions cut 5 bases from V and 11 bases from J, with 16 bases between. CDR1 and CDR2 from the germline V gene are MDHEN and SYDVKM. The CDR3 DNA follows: TGTGCCAGCAGTGACCCGAATGGGGGAGCCCAGCATTTT. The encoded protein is CASSDPNGGAQHF. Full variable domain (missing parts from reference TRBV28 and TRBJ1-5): DVKVTQSSRYLVKRTGEKVFLECVQDMDHENMFWYRQDPGLGLRLIYFSYDVKMKEKGDIPEGYSVSREKKERFSLILESASTNQTSMYLCASSDPNGGAQHFGDGTRLSIL.

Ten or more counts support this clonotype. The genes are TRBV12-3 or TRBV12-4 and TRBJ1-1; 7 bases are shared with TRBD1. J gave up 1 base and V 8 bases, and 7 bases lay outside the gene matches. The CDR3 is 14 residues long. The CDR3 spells CASGPGTENTEAFF. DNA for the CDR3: TGTGCCAGCGGCCCCGGGACAGAGAACACTGAAGCTTTCTTT.

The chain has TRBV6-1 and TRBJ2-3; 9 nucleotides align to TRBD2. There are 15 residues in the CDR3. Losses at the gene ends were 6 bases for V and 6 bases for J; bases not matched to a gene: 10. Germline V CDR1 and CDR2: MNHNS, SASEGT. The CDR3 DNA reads TGTGCCAGCAGCCTCAGCGGGGGGCTAATTGATACGCAGTATTTT. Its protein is CASSLSGGLIDTQYF.

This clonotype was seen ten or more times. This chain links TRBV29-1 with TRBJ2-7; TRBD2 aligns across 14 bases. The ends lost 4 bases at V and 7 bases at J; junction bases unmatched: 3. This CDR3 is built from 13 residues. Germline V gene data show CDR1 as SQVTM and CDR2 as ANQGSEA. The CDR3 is CSVATSGRGEQYF. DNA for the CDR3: TGCAGCGTTGCGACTAGCGGGAGGGGTGAGCAGTACTTC.

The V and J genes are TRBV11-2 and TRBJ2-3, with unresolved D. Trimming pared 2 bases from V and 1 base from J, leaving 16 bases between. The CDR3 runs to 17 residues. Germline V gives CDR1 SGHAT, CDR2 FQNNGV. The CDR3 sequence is CASSLFQGGRRTDTQYF. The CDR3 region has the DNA TGTGCCAGCAGCTTATTTCAAGGTGGCAGGCGCACAGATACGCAGTATTTT.

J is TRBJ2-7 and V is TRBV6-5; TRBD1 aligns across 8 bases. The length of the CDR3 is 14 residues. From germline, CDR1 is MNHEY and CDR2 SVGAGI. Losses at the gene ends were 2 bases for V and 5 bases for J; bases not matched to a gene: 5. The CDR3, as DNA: TGTGCCAGCAGTTACGACGACAGGGGCAACGAGCAGTACTTC. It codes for CASSYDDRGNEQYF.

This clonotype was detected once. This CDR3 is CASSYSLAGAGNEQFF. DNA for the CDR3: TGTGCCAGCAGTTACTCGCTAGCGGGAGCAGGTAATGAGCAGTTCTTC. The chain carries TRBV6-5 and TRBJ2-1; 10 bases fit TRBD2. V shed 0 bases, J shed 7 bases, and the junction held 6 bases outside the gene matches. This CDR3 region has 16 residues. CDR1 and CDR2 (germline): MNHEY, SVGAGI.

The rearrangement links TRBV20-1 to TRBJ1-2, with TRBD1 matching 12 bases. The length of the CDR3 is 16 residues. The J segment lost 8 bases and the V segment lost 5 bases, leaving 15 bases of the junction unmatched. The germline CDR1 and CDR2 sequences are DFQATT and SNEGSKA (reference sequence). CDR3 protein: CSAFTGQGARSSGYTF. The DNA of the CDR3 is TGCAGTGCTTTTACGGGACAGGGGGCGCGTTCTTCCGGCTACACCTTC.

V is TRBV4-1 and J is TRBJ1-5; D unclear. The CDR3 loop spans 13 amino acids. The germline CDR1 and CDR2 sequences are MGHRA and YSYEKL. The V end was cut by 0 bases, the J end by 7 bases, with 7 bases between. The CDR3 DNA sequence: TGCGCCAGCAGCCAAGATTATCTACAGCCCCAGCATTTT. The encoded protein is CASSQDYLQPQHF.

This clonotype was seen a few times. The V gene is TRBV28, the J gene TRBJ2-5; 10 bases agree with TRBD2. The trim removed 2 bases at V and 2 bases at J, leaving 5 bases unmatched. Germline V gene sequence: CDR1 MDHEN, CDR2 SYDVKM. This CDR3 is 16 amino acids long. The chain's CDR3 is CASSLGSGGRQETQYF. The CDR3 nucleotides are TGTGCCAGCAGTTTAGGTAGCGGGGGGCGACAAGAGACCCAGTACTTC.

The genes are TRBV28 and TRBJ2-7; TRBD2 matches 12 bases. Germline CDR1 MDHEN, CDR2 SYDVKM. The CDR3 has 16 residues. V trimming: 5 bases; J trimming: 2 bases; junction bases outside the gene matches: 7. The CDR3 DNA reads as TGTGCCAGCAGTCCCCCCGGACTAGCGGGGCCCTACGAGCAGTACTTC. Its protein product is CASSPPGLAGPYEQYF.